This TCR beta chain was sequenced in a study of blood T cell repertoires in COVID-19 (dated by TCRdb to 2018 to 2020). Turning to the overall study: Samples covering the acute and convalescent phases of COVID-19 were provided by collaborators in the United States, Italy and Spain. The prospective study material was composed of cDNA or gDNA derived from T cells, B-cell-depleted T cells, or PBMCs. Subjects who had been exposed to COVID-19, were actively infected with it, or had recovered from it provided the deeply sampled blood TCRbeta repertoires that made up the dataset. A freely available public database, intended as a resource for researchers studying the immune response to SARS-CoV-2, is where the repertoires were released. The samples were drawn from two sources: the first 160 participants of the ongoing ImmuneRACE study, and 1,200 or so subjects contributed by 6 global collaborators. The sample metadata nearly always contained a de-identified subject ID, COVID-19 status, age in years and sex. HLA class I and class II types, where available, came from metadata supplied by the sample provider rather than from assay-based typing.

TCRbeta CDR3 regions were amplified from genomic DNA by means of the immunoSEQ Assay, a bias-controlled multiplex PCR. Turning to the authors' computational methods: Nucleated cell counts per sample were estimated from amplification of reference gene primers within the assay. Sequence reads were collapsed and filtered to measure the absolute abundance of every unique TCRbeta CDR3 rearrangement. For each sample, productive Simpson clonality was calculated by taking the square root of Simpson's diversity index across productive rearrangements. The immuneACCESS repertoire file appears here via TCRdb, limited to in-frame rearrangements. These files lack a portion of the clones; in checked studies, under half of the deficit traces to unresolved V genes, and the cause of the others is not known. The V and J calls and clone size come from that table; D and trimming were worked out from the DNA. The sample records over 20,000 clones, roughly 90% of which are singletons. The ten largest clonotypes hold 5% to 6.5% of the sample.

The collaborating institutions used their own protocols to collect whole blood in K2EDTA tubes. For TCRbeta analysis, collaborator samples were shipped as frozen whole blood, as isolated PBMCs, or as DNA extracted from either sample type. Here is what the overall study found, with its caveats: Clinical and demographic metadata were provided uncurated, with the amount varying by source and participant.

With respect to this clone: No antigen is known for it. No base qualities exist here, and no much larger clone lies one base off it.

The CDR3, from cysteine to phenylalanine, totals 14 residues. Only the CDR3 DNA is retained, 42 bases long and in frame from the first base. CDR1 and CDR2 (MNHEY, SVGAGI) derive from the germline V gene. V has 5 bases trimmed and J has 1 base trimmed; junction bases matching no gene number 4. Sequencing was performed on peripheral blood. This clonotype originated in a human donor in a cohort sampled during active COVID-19. Recombination linked TRBV6-5 to TRBJ1-1; TRBD1 aligns with 7 central bases. The nucleotide sequence is given as TGTGCCAGCAGTCCCTACAGGGGGAACACTGAAGCTTTCTTT. Its translation reads: CASSPYRGNTEAFF.